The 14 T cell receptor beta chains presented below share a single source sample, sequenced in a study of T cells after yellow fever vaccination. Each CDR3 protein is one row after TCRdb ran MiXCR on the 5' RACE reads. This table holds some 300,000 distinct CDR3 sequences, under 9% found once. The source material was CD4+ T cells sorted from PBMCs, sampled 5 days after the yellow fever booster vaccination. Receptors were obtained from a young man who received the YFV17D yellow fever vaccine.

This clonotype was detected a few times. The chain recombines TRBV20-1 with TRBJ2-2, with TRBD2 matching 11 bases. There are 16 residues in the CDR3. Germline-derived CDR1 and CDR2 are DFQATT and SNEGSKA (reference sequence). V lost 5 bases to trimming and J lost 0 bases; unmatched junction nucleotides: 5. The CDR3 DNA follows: TGCAGTGCTCGGACTAGCGGGCGCACGAACACCGGGGAGCTGTTTTTT. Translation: CSARTSGRTNTGELFF.

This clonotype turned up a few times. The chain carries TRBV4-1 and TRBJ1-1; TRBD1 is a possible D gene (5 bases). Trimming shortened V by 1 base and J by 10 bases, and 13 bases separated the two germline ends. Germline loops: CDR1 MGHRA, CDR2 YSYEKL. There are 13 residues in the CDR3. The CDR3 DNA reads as TGCGCCAGCAGCCAAGTTAGGGGTAGTCGAGCTTTCTTT. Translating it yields CASSQVRGSRAFF.

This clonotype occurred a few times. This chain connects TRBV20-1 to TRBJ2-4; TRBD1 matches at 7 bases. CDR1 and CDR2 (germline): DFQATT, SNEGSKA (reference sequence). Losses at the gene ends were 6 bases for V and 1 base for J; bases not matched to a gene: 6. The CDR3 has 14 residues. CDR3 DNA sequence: TGCAGTGCCAACAAACAGGGGGCCAAAAACATTCAGTACTTC. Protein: CSANKQGAKNIQYF.

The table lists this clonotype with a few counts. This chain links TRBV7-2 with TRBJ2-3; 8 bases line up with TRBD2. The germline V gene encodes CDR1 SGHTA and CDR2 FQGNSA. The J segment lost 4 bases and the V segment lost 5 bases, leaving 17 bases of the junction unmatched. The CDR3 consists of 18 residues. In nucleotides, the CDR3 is TGTGCCAGCAGCCCCCGGGAGAGATTAGCGGGAAGGGCAGATACGCAGTATTTT. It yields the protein CASSPRERLAGRADTQYF.

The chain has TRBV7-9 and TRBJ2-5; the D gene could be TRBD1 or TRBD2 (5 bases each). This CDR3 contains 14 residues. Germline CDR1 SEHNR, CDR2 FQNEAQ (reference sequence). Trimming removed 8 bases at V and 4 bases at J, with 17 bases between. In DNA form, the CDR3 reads TGTGCCAGCTGCGTACTTGGGGCGGGAGAGACCCAGTACTTC. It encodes CASCVLGAGETQYF. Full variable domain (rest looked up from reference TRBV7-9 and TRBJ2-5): DTGVSQNPRHKITKRGQNVTFRCDPISEHNRLYWYRQTLGQGPEFLTYFQNEAQLEKSRLLSDRFSAERPKGSFSTLEIQRTEQGDSAMYLCASCVLGAGETQYFGPGTRLLVL.

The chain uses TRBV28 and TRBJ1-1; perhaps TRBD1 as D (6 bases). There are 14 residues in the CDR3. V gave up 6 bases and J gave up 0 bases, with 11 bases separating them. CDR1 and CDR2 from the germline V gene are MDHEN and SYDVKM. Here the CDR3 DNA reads TGTGCCAGCAGAAGACAGGAGATGAACACTGAAGCTTTCTTT. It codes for CASRRQEMNTEAFF.

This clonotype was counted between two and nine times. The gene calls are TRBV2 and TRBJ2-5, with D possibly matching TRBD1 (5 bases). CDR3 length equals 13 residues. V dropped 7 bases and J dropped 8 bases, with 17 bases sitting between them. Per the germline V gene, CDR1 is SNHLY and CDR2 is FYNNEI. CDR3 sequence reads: CASTSDTGATQYF. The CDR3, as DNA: TGTGCCAGCACATCGGACACAGGAGCTACCCAGTACTTC.

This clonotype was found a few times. The CDR3 loop reads CASRQGTLGYGYTF. For the CDR3, the DNA is TGTGCCAGCAGACAGGGTACCCTTGGCTATGGCTACACCTTC. The chain recombines TRBV5-5 with TRBJ1-2, with D possibly being TRBD1 (6 bases). Trimming took 5 bases from V and 4 from J, leaving 15 bases between them. The germline V gene has CDR1 SGHKS and CDR2 YYEKEE (reference sequence). This CDR3 is built from 14 residues.

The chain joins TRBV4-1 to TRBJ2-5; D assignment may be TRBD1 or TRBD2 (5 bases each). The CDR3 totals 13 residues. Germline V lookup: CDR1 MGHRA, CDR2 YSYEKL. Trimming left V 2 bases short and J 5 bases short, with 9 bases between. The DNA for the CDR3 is TGCGCCAGCAGCCAAACGGGGCTGGAGACCCAGTACTTC. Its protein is CASSQTGLETQYF.

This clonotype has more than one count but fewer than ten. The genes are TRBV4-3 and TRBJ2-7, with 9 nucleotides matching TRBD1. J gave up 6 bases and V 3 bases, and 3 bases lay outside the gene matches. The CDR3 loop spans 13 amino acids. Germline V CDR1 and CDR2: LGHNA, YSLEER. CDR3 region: CASSQETGGEQYF. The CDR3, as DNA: TGCGCCAGCAGCCAGGAGACAGGGGGCGAGCAGTACTTC.

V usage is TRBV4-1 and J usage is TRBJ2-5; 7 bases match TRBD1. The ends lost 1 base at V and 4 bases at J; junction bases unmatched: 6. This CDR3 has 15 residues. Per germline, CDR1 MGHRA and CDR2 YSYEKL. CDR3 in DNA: TGCGCCAGCAGCCAAGTAAGGACAGGCGCAGAGACCCAGTACTTC. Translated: CASSQVRTGAETQYF.

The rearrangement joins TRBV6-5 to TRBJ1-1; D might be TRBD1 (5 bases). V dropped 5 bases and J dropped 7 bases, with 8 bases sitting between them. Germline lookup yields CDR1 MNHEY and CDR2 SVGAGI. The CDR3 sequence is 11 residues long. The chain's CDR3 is CASSQGLEAFF. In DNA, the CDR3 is TGTGCCAGCAGTCAGGGACTTGAAGCTTTCTTT.

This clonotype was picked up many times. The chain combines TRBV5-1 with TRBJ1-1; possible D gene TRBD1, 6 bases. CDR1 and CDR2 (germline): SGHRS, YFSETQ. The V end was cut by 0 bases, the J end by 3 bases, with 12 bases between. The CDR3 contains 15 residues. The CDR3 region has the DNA TGCGCCAGCAGCTTGGTTGGGGGCGATTACACTGAAGCTTTCTTT. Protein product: CASSLVGGDYTEAFF.

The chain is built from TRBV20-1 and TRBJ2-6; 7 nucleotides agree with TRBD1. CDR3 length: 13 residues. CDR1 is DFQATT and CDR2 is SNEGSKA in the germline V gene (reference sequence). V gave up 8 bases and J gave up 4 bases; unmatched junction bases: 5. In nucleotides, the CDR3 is TGCAGTCCTGACAGGGCCGGGGCCAACGTCCTGACTTTC. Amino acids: CSPDRAGANVLTF.